A selection of T cell receptor beta chains follows, all from one sample in a study of human T cells and chemical hapten exposure. One entry per CDR3 protein results from TCRdb running MiXCR on the RACE reads. The table shows roughly 200,000 distinct CDR3 sequences, with about 25% occurring only once. Sequenced here: whole blood, sampled in connection with sensitization to the hapten diphenylcyclopropenone (DPC). The receptors stem from a woman aged 40 to 50 with alopecia areata. Some clones in this sample may be carry-over from other donors' samples. Both conserved end residues are part of each CDR3. D genes are given only for firm matches. Expanded clones get a size class; other rows say once, few or many, or leave the size out.

abundance	j_gene	v_gene	d_gene	CDR3aa	CDR3nt
.	TRBJ2-2	TRBV28	TRBD1	CASRLKTGEAGELFF	TGTGCCAGCAGACTGAAGACAGGGGAGGCCGGGGAGCTGTTTTTT
few	TRBJ2-1	TRBV20-1	.	CSASDTASYNEQFF	TGCAGTGCTAGTGACACAGCCTCCTACAATGAGCAGTTCTTC
few	TRBJ1-1	TRBV28	.	CASSQEGHSNTEAFF	TGTGCCAGCAGTCAAGAGGGACATTCGAACACTGAAGCTTTCTTT
many	TRBJ2-1	TRBV29-1	TRBD2	CSVEREGPYNEQFF	TGCAGCGTTGAGCGGGAGGGTCCCTACAATGAGCAGTTCTTC
.	TRBJ1-1	TRBV29-1	.	CSVAPARAFF	TGCAGCGTTGCCCCCGCGCGTGCTTTCTTT
.	TRBJ2-2	TRBV9	.	CASSPRLGLNTGELFF	TGTGCCAGCAGCCCAAGGCTGGGACTGAACACCGGGGAGCTGTTTTTT
.	TRBJ2-7	TRBV7-2	.	CASSFSRSSYEQYF	TGTGCCAGCAGCTTTAGTCGGAGCTCCTACGAGCAGTACTTC
few	TRBJ2-5	TRBV24-1	TRBD2	CATSDGTSSETQYF	TGTGCCACCAGTGATGGGACTAGCTCTGAGACCCAGTACTTC
once	TRBJ2-1	TRBV6-5	.	CASMGERYYNEQFF	TGTGCCAGCATGGGGGAAAGATACTACAATGAGCAGTTCTTC
few	TRBJ2-4	TRBV9	TRBD1	CASSISKDRVGAKNIQYF	TGTGCCAGCAGCATTAGCAAAGACAGGGTCGGGGCCAAAAACATTCAGTACTTC
.	TRBJ2-7	TRBV7-2	.	CASSLYRAAYEQYF	TGTGCCAGCAGCTTGTACCGGGCCGCCTACGAGCAGTACTTC
few	TRBJ2-3	TRBV29-1	.	CSVDRGNTDTQYF	TGCAGCGTTGACAGGGGTAACACAGATACGCAGTATTTT
.	TRBJ2-1	TRBV20-1	.	CSASDATDEQFF	TGCAGTGCTAGTGACGCCACGGATGAGCAGTTCTTC
few	TRBJ2-1	TRBV7-2	.	CASSLRATVGEQFF	TGTGCCAGCAGCTTACGGGCTACGGTGGGTGAGCAGTTCTTC
few	TRBJ1-1	TRBV5-1	TRBD1	CASSFQGDTEAFF	TGCGCCAGCAGCTTTCAGGGGGACACTGAAGCTTTCTTT
.	TRBJ1-6	TRBV7-9	.	CASSPGTLNNSPLHF	TGTGCCAGCAGCCCCGGGACACTTAATAATTCACCCCTCCACTTT
.	TRBJ1-4	TRBV4-3	.	CASSQEPGAGEKLFF	TGCGCCAGCAGCCAAGAACCAGGGGCCGGTGAAAAACTGTTTTTT
few	TRBJ2-2	TRBV11-2	.	CASSFQQGLGELFF	TGTGCCAGCAGCTTTCAGCAGGGACTCGGGGAGCTGTTTTTT
medium-sized	TRBJ1-2	TRBV12-3/TRBV12-4	.	CASSLMRTAIYGYTF	TGTGCCAGCAGTTTGATGCGAACAGCCATTTATGGCTACACCTTC
few	TRBJ2-7	TRBV28	TRBD1	CASSSGGISYEQYF	TGTGCCAGCAGCTCAGGGGGTATTAGTTACGAGCAGTACTTC
.	TRBJ2-7	TRBV4-3	TRBD2	CASSPGLVNEQYF	TGCGCCAGCAGCCCCGGACTAGTAAACGAGCAGTACTTC
few	TRBJ2-7	TRBV4-1	.	CASSQVFPGRPYEQYF	TGCGCCAGCAGCCAAGTTTTTCCGGGAAGGCCCTACGAGCAGTACTTC